This T cell receptor (beta chain) was recovered during a study of T cells in Graves' hyperthyroidism and ophthalmopathy. This clonotype was seen a handful of times. The TCR beta CDR3 regions underwent amplification using RNA transcripts as the source. The HTBI set primed first-round TCR CDR3 RT-PCR. TCRdb used MiXCR to reprocess the multiplex PCR reads, holding one entry per CDR3 protein. The sample yields some 620,000 distinct CDR3 sequences, around 16% seen once. Sequencing was carried out using blood. The source is a woman aged 25 to 45 with Graves' hyperthyroidism.

The CDR3 protein is CASSVGGHSSYEQYF. The DNA for the CDR3 is TGTGCCAGCAGCGTAGGAGGCCATAGCTCCTACGAGCAGTACTTC. J is TRBJ2-7 and V is TRBV9; D gene uncertain. The CDR3 covers 15 residues. In germline, CDR1 is SGDLS, CDR2 YYNGEE. The V gene lost 0 bases and the J gene lost 0 bases, with 10 bases spanning the gap.